This T cell receptor (beta chain) was documented in a study of blood T cell repertoires in COVID-19. Original methodology: Amplifying reference gene primers gave estimates of nucleated cell counts. Assay: immunoSEQ multiplex PCR; the TCRdb copy retains only in-frame clones and omits some. V and J calls plus clone size are reproduced from that table; the DNA served to infer D and trimming. In the table there are some 220,000 clones, roughly four fifths of which are singletons. Trimming stripped 4 bases from V and 4 bases from J, with 20 bases between. The CDR3 loop spans 17 amino acids. Germline assignment: CDR1 LNHDA and CDR2 SQIVND (reference sequence).

The chain combines TRBV19 with TRBJ1-3, with D hard to call. The sequence came from a woman aged 65 to 85 with COVID-19, enrolled during active disease. Source material: peripheral blood. CDR3 DNA sequence: TGTGCCAGTAGTACATTACCCCAGAGGGCCGGCGGAAACACCATATATTTT. The encoded protein is CASSTLPQRAGGNTIYF.